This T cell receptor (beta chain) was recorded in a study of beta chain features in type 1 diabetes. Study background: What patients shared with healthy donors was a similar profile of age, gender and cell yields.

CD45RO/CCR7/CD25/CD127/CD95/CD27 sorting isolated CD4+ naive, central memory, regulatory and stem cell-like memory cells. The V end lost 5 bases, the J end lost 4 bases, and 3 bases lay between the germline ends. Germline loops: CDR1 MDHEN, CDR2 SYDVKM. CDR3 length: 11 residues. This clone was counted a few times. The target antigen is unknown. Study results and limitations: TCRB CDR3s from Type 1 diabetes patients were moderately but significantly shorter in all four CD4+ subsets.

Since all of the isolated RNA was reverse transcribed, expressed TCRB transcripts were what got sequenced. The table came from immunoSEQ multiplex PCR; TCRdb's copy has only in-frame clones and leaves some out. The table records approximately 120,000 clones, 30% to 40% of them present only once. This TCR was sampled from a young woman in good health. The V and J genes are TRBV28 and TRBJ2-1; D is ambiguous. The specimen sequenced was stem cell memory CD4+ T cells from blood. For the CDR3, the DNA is TGTGCCAGCAGTCCTTACAATGAGCAGTTCTTC. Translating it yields CASSPYNEQFF.